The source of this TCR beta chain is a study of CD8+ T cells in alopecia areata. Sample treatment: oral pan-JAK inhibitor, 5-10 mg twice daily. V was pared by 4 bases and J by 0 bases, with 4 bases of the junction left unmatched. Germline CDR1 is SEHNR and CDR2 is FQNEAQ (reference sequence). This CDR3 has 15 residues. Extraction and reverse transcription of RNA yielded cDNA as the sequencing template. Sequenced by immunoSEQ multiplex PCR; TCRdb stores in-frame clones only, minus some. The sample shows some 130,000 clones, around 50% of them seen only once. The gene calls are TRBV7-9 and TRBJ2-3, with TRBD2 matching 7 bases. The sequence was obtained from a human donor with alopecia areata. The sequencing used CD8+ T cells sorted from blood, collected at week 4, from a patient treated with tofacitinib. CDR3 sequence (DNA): TGTGCCAGCAGCTCGGGACTACCTAGCACAGATACGCAGTATTTT. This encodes CASSSGLPSTDTQYF.